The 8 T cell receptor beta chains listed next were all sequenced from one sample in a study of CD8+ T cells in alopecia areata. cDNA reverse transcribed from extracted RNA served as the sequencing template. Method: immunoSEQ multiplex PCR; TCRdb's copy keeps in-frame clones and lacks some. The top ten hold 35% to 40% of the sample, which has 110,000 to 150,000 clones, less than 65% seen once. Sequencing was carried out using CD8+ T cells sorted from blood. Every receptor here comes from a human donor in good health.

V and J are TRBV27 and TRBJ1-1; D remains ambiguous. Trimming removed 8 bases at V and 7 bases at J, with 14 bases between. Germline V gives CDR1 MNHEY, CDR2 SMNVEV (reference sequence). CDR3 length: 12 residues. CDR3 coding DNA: TGTGCCAGCTATGTTGAGTCGGGTGAAGCTTTCTTT. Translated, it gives CASYVESGEAFF.

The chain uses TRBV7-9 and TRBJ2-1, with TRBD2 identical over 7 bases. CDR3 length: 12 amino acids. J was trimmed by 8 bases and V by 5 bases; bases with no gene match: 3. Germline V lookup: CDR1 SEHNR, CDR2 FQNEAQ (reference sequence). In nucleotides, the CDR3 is TGTGCCAGCAGCCCTACTAGCGATGAGCAGTTCTTC. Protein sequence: CASSPTSDEQFF.

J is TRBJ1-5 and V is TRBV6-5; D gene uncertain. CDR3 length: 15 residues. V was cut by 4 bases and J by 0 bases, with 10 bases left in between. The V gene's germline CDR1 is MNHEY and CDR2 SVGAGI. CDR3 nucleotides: TGTGCCAGCAGTTCCCTGGCGGCTAGCAATCAGCCCCAGCATTTT. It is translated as CASSSLAASNQPQHF.

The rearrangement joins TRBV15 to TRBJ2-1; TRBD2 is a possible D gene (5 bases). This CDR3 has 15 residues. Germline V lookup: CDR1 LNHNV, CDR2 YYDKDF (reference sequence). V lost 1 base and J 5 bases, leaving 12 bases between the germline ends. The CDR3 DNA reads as TGTGCCACCAGCAGAGCCGGAGCGGTACACAATGAGCAGTTCTTC. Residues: CATSRAGAVHNEQFF. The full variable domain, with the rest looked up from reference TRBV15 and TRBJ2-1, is DAMVIQNPRYQVTQFGKPVTLSCSQTLNHNVMYWYQQKSSQAPKLLFHYYDKDFNNEADTPDNFQSRRPNTSFCFLDIRSPGLGDTAMYLCATSRAGAVHNEQFFGPGTRLTVL.

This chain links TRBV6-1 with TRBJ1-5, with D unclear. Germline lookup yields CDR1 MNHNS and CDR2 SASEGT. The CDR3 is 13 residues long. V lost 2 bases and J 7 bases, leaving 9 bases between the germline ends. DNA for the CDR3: TGTGCCAGCAGTGAATTGGGAGCCCAGCCCCAGCATTTT. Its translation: CASSELGAQPQHF.

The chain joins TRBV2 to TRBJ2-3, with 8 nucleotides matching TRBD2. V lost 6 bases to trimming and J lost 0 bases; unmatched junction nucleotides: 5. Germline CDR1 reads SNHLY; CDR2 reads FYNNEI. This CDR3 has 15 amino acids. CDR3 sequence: CASRLAESSTDTQYF. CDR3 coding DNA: TGTGCCAGCAGACTAGCGGAGTCAAGCACAGATACGCAGTATTTT.

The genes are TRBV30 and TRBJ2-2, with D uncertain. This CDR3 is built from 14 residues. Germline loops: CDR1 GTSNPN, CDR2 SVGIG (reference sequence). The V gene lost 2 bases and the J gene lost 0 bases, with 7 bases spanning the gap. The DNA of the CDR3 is TGTGCCTGGAGTATGAACGCGAACACCGGGGAGCTGTTTTTT. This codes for CAWSMNANTGELFF. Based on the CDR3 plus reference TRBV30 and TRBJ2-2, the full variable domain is SQTIHQWPATLVQPVGSPLSLECTVEGTSNPNLYWYRQAAGRGLQLLFYSVGIGQISSEVPQNLSASRPQDRQFILSSKKLLLSDSGFYLCAWSMNANTGELFFGEGSRLTVL.

Here the CDR3 reads CAWTGTGTGYEQYF. CDR3 in DNA: TGTGCCTGGACGGGGACCGGGACAGGGTACGAGCAGTACTTC. V and J are TRBV30 and TRBJ2-7; 9 nucleotides align to TRBD1. The ends lost 4 bases at V and 4 bases at J; junction bases unmatched: 8. The V gene's germline CDR1 is GTSNPN and CDR2 SVGIG (reference sequence). The CDR3 spans 14 residues.